Presented here are 27 T cell receptor beta chains from one specimen sequenced in a study of post-analysis software for immune sequencing data (dated by TCRdb to between 2015 and 2016). Results and caveats for the whole study, not just this receptor: Patients showed significantly higher frequencies than controls for roughly 5 TRBV segments, among them TRBV5-6, TRBV5-1 and TRBV20-1.

The antigens for these receptors are not known. The library was obtained by PCR. TCRdb lists the instrument as Illumina HiSeq 2500. To reduce PCR and sequencing biases, unique molecular identifiers were built into the TCR beta cDNA libraries. TCRdb reprocessing: public reads trimmed at Q25 with fastp, clones called with MiXCR, in-frame beta chains kept. Every distinct CDR3 protein forms one entry, paired with its most common genes and DNA. The sample table contains about 210,000 distinct CDR3 sequences; only one count was recorded for roughly 28% of them. Around 3.2% of the sample goes to the ten largest clones. The source material was blood. Receptor source: a girl aged 2-17 years with multiple sclerosis.

Notes on this clonotype: This may stem from a read error, because a much larger clone lies one nucleotide away. V is TRBV11-2 and J is TRBJ2-3, with TRBD2 matching 8 bases. CDR3 length: 16 amino acids. With V trimmed by 8 bases and J by 2 bases, 12 bases remained unmatched. Germline V CDR1 and CDR2: SGHAT, FQNNGV. The CDR3 is CASLSLIAGNTDTQYF. For the CDR3, the DNA is TGTGCCAGCTTGTCGTTGATAGCGGGAAACACAGATACGCAGTATTTT.

This clonotype was recorded at least ten times. The chain is built from TRBV30 and TRBJ2-7; D gene unclear. Germline lookup yields CDR1 GTSNPN and CDR2 SVGIG (reference sequence). CDR3 length: 12 amino acids. The germline V and J ends were trimmed by 1 base and 1 base, with 5 bases remaining between them. For the CDR3, the DNA is TGTGCCTGGAGTGGGCCGTCCTACGAGCAGTACTTC. Translating gives CAWSGPSYEQYF.

On this clonotype: This clone may be a read error of a much larger clone one base away. The rearrangement uses TRBV7-7 and TRBJ2-5, with D possibly matching TRBD2 (7 bases). This CDR3 region has 14 residues. V lost 5 bases and J 2 bases, leaving 12 bases between the germline ends. Germline values: CDR1 SSHAT, CDR2 FNYEAQ (reference sequence). This CDR3 reads CASSRGDKQETQYF. The CDR3 nucleotides are TGTGCCAGCAGCCGGGGGGACAAACAAGAGACCCAGTACTTC.

This clonotype was seen ten or more times. V usage is TRBV7-8 and J usage is TRBJ2-7; D is possibly TRBD1 (5 bases). The CDR3 is made up of 15 amino acids. CDR1 and CDR2 from the germline V gene are SGHVS and FQNEAQ. V was clipped by 0 bases and J by 0 bases, with 9 bases between them. The CDR3 loop is CASSLARQSSYEQYF. CDR3 DNA: TGTGCCAGCAGCTTAGCCCGACAGTCCTCCTACGAGCAGTACTTC. The full variable domain, completed using reference TRBV7-8 and TRBJ2-7, is GAGVSQSPRYKVAKRGQDVALRCDPISGHVSLFWYQQALGQGPEFLTYFQNEAQLDKSGLPSDRFFAERPEGSVSTLKIQRTQQEDSAVYLCASSLARQSSYEQYFGPGTRLTVT.

This clonotype was counted a single time. A much more abundant neighbour one base away suggests this may be a read error. The chain recombines TRBV28 with TRBJ1-2, with unresolved D. CDR3 length equals 11 residues. Trimming shortened V by 5 bases and J by 8 bases, and 9 bases separated the two germline ends. Germline values: CDR1 MDHEN, CDR2 SYDVKM. Here the CDR3 DNA reads TGTGCCAGCAGTCAGCTGGAGGGCTACACCTTC. This translates into CASSQLEGYTF.

This clonotype was counted at least ten times. V and J are TRBV12-3 or TRBV12-4 and TRBJ2-1, with D maybe TRBD2 (6 bases). The CDR3 loop spans 17 amino acids. Trimming stripped 3 bases from V and 4 bases from J, with 19 bases between. The DNA of the CDR3 is TGTGCCAGCAGTTTGGGCGGGGCGGGTTCGGGTTACAATGAGCAGTTCTTC. Its protein product is CASSLGGAGSGYNEQFF.

This clonotype was detected a few times. The rearrangement joins TRBV12-3 or TRBV12-4 to TRBJ1-5, with TRBD1 as a possible D gene (5 bases). The length of the CDR3 is 17 residues. V was pared by 5 bases and J by 4 bases, with 21 bases between. The CDR3 sequence: CASSHRTLGSGNQPQHF. CDR3 bases: TGTGCCAGCAGTCATAGGACACTGGGGTCGGGTAATCAGCCCCAGCATTTT.

This clonotype has a handful of counts. This chain connects TRBV29-1 to TRBJ2-1; D is unclear. This CDR3 is built from 12 residues. Between the trimmed V and J ends, which lost 5 bases and 3 bases, there was a span of 8 bases. Germline assignment: CDR1 SQVTM and CDR2 ANQGSEA. CDR3 DNA sequence: TGCAGCGTTCAAACGAACTACAATGAGCAGTTCTTC. It is translated as CSVQTNYNEQFF.

The chain uses TRBV7-2 and TRBJ2-7, with 7 bases identical to TRBD2. Trimming removed 2 bases from V and 7 bases from J; junction bases left unmatched: 2. Germline V lookup: CDR1 SGHTA, CDR2 FQGNSA. The CDR3 length is 12 residues. Written as DNA, the CDR3 is TGTGCCAGCAGCTTACGGACTAGTGAGCAGTACTTC. Protein: CASSLRTSEQYF. Based on the CDR3 plus reference TRBV7-2 and TRBJ2-7, the full variable domain is GAGVSQSPSNKVTEKGKDVELRCDPISGHTALYWYRQSLGQGLEFLIYFQGNSAPDKSGLPSDRFSAERTGGSVSTLTIQRTQQEDSAVYLCASSLRTSEQYFGPGTRLTVT.

This chain connects TRBV25-1 to TRBJ2-5; D possibly uses TRBD1 or TRBD2 (6 bases each). The V end lost 2 bases, the J end lost 11 bases, and 12 bases lay between the germline ends. This CDR3 is 12 amino acids long. Per germline, CDR1 MGHDK and CDR2 SYGVNS. As DNA, the CDR3 is TGTGCCAGCAGTGAAACGGGGGCGGTGCAGTACTTC. Residues: CASSETGAVQYF.

The chain uses TRBV12-3 or TRBV12-4 and TRBJ1-1; 7 bases agree with TRBD1. CDR3 length: 15 residues. Losses at the gene ends were 6 bases for V and 5 bases for J; bases not matched to a gene: 12. DNA of the CDR3: TGTGCCAGCAGCGATGACAGGGTTTCTTGGACTGAAGCTTTCTTT. Amino acid sequence: CASSDDRVSWTEAFF.

This rearrangement joins TRBV6-1 to TRBJ2-1; TRBD2 matches at 14 bases. The CDR3 has 16 amino acids. The ends lost 4 bases at V and 6 bases at J; junction bases unmatched: 5. Germline CDR1 is MNHNS and CDR2 is SASEGT. The CDR3 protein is CASSGRLAGGGNEQFF. CDR3 nucleotides: TGTGCCAGCAGTGGCAGACTAGCGGGAGGGGGCAATGAGCAGTTCTTC.

This rearrangement joins TRBV11-3 to TRBJ2-2, with unresolved D. The CDR3 is 13 residues long. Trimming left V 3 bases short and J 6 bases short, with 8 bases between. Germline V gene data show CDR1 as SGHNT and CDR2 as YENEEA. The CDR3 DNA reads as TGTGCCAGCAGCTTCAGCGTGGCCGGGGAGCTGTTTTTT. Amino acids: CASSFSVAGELFF.

CDR3 sequence: CASSLGLAGGVNEQFF. CDR3 in DNA: TGCGCCAGCAGCTTGGGGCTAGCGGGTGGTGTGAATGAGCAGTTCTTC. The V call is TRBV5-1, the J call TRBJ2-1, with TRBD2 matching over 8 bases. The V gene's germline CDR1 is SGHRS and CDR2 YFSETQ. CDR3 length: 16 residues. V lost 0 bases, J lost 7 bases, and 9 bases stayed unmatched.

This clonotype was seen more than once but under ten times. The junction and the germline gene differ at one end; a read error may be behind it. The chain links TRBV12-3 or TRBV12-4 to TRBJ2-7; 10 bases map to TRBD2. CDR3 size: 13 residues. For the CDR3, the DNA is TGTGCCAGCAGTCCTATAGCGGGAGGCCCTCCGGACTTC. Its protein product is CASSPIAGGPPDF.

Concerning this clonotype itself: One junction end disagrees with the germline gene, perhaps due to a read error. The chain carries TRBV20-1 and TRBJ2-7, with D unclear. The length of the CDR3 is 12 residues. Looked up from germline, CDR1 is DFQATT and CDR2 is SNEGSKA (reference sequence). The CDR3 bases are TGCAGGGCTAGTGTTTCAGGATACGAGCAGTACTTC. As protein: CRASVSGYEQYF.

Ten or more counts support this clonotype. The V and J genes are TRBV20-1 and TRBJ2-1, with D perhaps assigned TRBD1 or TRBD2 (6 bases each). The length of the CDR3 is 15 residues. V was shortened by 0 bases and J by 7 bases, with 16 bases between the two germline ends. Per germline, CDR1 DFQATT and CDR2 SNEGSKA (reference sequence). In nucleotides, the CDR3 is TGCAGTGCTAGAGATCGCAGGAGAGGGGGGAATGAGCAGTTCTTC. This codes for CSARDRRRGGNEQFF.

The chain recombines TRBV7-8 with TRBJ2-3; 8 bases map to TRBD1. The CDR3 has 15 residues. Germline-derived CDR1 and CDR2 are SGHVS and FQNEAQ. The J segment lost 6 bases and the V segment lost 5 bases, leaving 10 bases of the junction unmatched. The CDR3 DNA reads as TGTGCCAGCAGCCGCGGGACAGGCTGGGCCGATACGCAGTATTTT. Protein sequence: CASSRGTGWADTQYF.

This clonotype has only a few counts. The V gene is TRBV12-3 or TRBV12-4, the J gene TRBJ1-1, with a possible D match to TRBD1 (6 bases). The CDR3 runs 14 residues. The V gene lost 3 bases and the J gene lost 2 bases, with 10 bases spanning the gap. The CDR3 protein is CASSFQGTNTEAFF. The DNA for the CDR3 is TGTGCCAGCAGTTTCCAGGGGACCAACACTGAAGCTTTCTTT.

With regard to this clonotype: A much more abundant neighbour one base away suggests this may be a read error. The J gene is TRBJ2-3, the V gene TRBV20-1; weak D call: TRBD2 (7 bases). The CDR3 is 14 residues long. Trimming stripped 8 bases from V and 3 bases from J, with 18 bases between. Per the germline V gene, CDR1 is DFQATT and CDR2 is SNEGSKA (reference sequence). CDR3 sequence (DNA): TGCAGTACCCCATCCCGGGGGGCGACAGATACGCAGTATTTT. It yields the protein CSTPSRGATDTQYF.

This clonotype showed up many times. The V gene is TRBV20-1, the J gene TRBJ2-5, with a possible D match to TRBD2 (5 bases). Germline lookup yields CDR1 DFQATT and CDR2 SNEGSKA (reference sequence). With 1 base removed from V and 1 base from J, the gap between germline ends came to 10 bases. The CDR3 covers 14 residues. The CDR3 DNA is TGCAGTGCTAGAGGCCTAGCAGGCCAAGAGACCCAGTACTTC. Translation: CSARGLAGQETQYF.

This clonotype was seen repeatedly, ten times or more. The J gene is TRBJ2-1, the V gene TRBV20-1, with TRBD2 identical over 7 bases. V lost 2 bases to trimming and J lost 6 bases; unmatched junction nucleotides: 7. Germline V gives CDR1 DFQATT, CDR2 SNEGSKA (reference sequence). This CDR3 is built from 14 residues. The CDR3 region has the DNA TGCAGTGCTAGACAAGCGGGGCCCGGCAATGAGCAGTTCTTC. Translation: CSARQAGPGNEQFF.

This clonotype was picked up one time. The V call is TRBV11-2, the J call TRBJ1-1; D is unresolved. This CDR3 spans 17 amino acids. The V gene's germline CDR1 is SGHAT and CDR2 FQNNGV. The ends were cut back, 1 base at V and 0 bases at J, with 15 bases in the middle. The CDR3 is CASSLAKGTSMNTEAFF. The CDR3 DNA reads TGTGCCAGCAGCTTAGCGAAGGGTACCTCCATGAACACTGAAGCTTTCTTT.

This clonotype has only a few counts. The chain is built from TRBV28 and TRBJ2-3; no definite D call. Trimming cost V 0 bases and J 4 bases, with 8 bases left between them. Germline values: CDR1 MDHEN, CDR2 SYDVKM. The CDR3 runs 14 residues. The CDR3 loop is CASSLWTTADTQYF. Written as DNA, the CDR3 is TGTGCCAGCAGTTTATGGACGACGGCAGATACGCAGTATTTT.

This clonotype was observed a single time. The rearrangement joins TRBV5-1 to TRBJ2-3; 8 bases align to TRBD1. The CDR3 is made up of 15 amino acids. Germline lookup yields CDR1 SGHRS and CDR2 YFSETQ. The junction had 10 bases not matched to a gene; V was cut back by 4 bases and J by 6 bases. As DNA, the CDR3 is TGCGCCAGCAGCGAAGGGACAGGACCGTGGGATACGCAGTATTTT. It translates to CASSEGTGPWDTQYF.

Concerning this clonotype itself: The junction does not match germline at one end; this may be a read error. Here the CDR3 DNA reads TGCGCCAACAGCCAAGGGGGATTCCCTATGAACACTGAAGCTTTCTTT. Protein sequence: CANSQGGFPMNTEAFF. The chain is built from TRBV4-1 and TRBJ1-1, with a possible D match to TRBD1 (6 bases). This CDR3 contains 16 residues. CDR1 is MGHRA, CDR2 YSYEKL, per germline.

For this clonotype: Just one base apart from a much larger clone, this may be a read error. The J gene is TRBJ2-1, the V gene TRBV24-1, with D uncertain. Germline V CDR1 and CDR2: KGHDR, SFDVKD. The CDR3 loop spans 12 amino acids. Trimming cost V 4 bases and J 8 bases, with 8 bases left between them. The CDR3 is CATSDSYDEQFF. CDR3 nucleotides: TGTGCCACCAGTGACAGTTACGATGAGCAGTTCTTC.